This T cell receptor beta chain is drawn from a study of cytomegalovirus exposure and HLA in healthy donors. Broader study findings: Researchers counted roughly 160 TCR beta chains as cytomegalovirus-associated.

The CDR3 has 11 residues. The germline V gene has CDR1 MDHEN and CDR2 SYDVKM. The J segment lost 4 bases and the V segment lost 8 bases, leaving 1 base of the junction unmatched. On this clone itself: Antigen: not known.

Sequencing was performed with immunoSEQ multiplex PCR; in TCRdb, only in-frame clones are kept and a portion is missing. Of 98,000 or so clones listed, nearly 97% are singletons. The receptor was derived from a woman aged 18 to 35 in good health and CMV-seronegative. This chain joins TRBV28 and TRBJ2-7; 8 nucleotides line up with TRBD1. The sample comprised PBMCs. The CDR3 protein is CASWDRYEQYF. The CDR3, as DNA: TGTGCCAGCTGGGACAGGTACGAGCAGTACTTC.